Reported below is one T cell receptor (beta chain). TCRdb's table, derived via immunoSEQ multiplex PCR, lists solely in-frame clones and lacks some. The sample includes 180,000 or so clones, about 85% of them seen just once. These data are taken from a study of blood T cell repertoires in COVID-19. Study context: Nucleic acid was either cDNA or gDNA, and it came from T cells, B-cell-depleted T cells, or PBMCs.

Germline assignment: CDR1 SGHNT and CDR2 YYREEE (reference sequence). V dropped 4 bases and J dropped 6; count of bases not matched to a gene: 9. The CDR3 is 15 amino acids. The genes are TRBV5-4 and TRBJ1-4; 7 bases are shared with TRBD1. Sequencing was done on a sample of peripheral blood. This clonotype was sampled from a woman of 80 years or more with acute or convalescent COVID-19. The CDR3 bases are TGTGCCAGCAGCGGTAACACCGGGACAGATGAAAAACTGTTTTTT. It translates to CASSGNTGTDEKLFF.